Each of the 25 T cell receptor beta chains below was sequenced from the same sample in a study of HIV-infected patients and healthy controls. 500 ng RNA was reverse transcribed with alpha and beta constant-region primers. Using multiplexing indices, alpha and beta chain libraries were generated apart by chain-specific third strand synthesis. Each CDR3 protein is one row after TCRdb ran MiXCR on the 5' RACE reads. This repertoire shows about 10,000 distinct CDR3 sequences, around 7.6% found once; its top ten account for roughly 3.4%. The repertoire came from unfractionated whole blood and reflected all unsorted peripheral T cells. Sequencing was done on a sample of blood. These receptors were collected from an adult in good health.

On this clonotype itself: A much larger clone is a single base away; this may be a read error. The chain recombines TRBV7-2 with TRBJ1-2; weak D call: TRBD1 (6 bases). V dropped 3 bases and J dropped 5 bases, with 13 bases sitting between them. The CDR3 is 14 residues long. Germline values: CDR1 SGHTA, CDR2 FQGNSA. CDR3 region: CASSLDGGPYGYTF. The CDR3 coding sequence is TGTGCCAGCAGCTTGGACGGGGGGCCTTATGGCTACACCTTC.

The CDR3 is CASSWYRGQETQYF. As DNA, the CDR3 is TGTGCCAGCAGCTGGTACAGGGGGCAAGAGACCCAGTACTTC. This chain connects TRBV11-2 to TRBJ2-5; 8 bases are a match to TRBD1. The junction had 3 bases not matched to a gene; V was cut back by 4 bases and J by 2 bases. Germline loops: CDR1 SGHAT, CDR2 FQNNGV. The CDR3 has 14 amino acids.

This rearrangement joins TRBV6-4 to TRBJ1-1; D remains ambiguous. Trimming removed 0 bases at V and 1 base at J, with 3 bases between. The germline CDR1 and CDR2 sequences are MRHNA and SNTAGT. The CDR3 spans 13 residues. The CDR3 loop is CASSDSTNTEAFF. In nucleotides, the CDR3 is TGTGCCAGCAGTGACTCGACGAACACTGAAGCTTTCTTT.

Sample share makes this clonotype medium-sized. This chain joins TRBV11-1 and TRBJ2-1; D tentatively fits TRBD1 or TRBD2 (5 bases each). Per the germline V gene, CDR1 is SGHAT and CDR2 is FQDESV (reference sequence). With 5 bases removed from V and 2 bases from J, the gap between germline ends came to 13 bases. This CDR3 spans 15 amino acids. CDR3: CASSRDGEPYNEQFF. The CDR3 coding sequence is TGTGCCAGCAGCCGGGACGGGGAGCCCTACAATGAGCAGTTCTTC.

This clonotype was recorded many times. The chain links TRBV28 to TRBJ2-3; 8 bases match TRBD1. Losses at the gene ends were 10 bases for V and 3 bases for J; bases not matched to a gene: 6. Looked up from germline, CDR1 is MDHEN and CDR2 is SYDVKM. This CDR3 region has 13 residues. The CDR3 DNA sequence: TGTGCCACCAAGGACAGGGCAACAGATACGCAGTATTTT. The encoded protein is CATKDRATDTQYF.

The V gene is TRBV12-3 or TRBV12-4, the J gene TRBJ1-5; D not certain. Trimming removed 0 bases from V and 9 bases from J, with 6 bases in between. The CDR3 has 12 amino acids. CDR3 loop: CASSLAPWPQHF. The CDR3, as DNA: TGTGCCAGCAGTTTAGCGCCCTGGCCCCAGCATTTT.

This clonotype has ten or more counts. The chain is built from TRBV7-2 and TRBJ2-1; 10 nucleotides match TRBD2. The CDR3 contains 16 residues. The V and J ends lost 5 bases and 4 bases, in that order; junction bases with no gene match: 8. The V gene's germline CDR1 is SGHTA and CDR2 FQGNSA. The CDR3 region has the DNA TGTGCCAGCAGCCTGTTAGCGGGGGGAAGATACAATGAGCAGTTCTTC. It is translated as CASSLLAGGRYNEQFF.

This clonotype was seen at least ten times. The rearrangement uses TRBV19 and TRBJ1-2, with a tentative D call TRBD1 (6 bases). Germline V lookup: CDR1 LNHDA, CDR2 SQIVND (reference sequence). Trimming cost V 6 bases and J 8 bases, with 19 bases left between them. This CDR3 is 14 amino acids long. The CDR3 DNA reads TGTGCCAGTAGAAGGTGGGACATTATTGTCGGCTACACCTTC. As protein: CASRRWDIIVGYTF. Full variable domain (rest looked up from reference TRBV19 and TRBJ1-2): DGGITQSPKYLFRKEGQNVTLSCEQNLNHDAMYWYRQDPGQGLRLIYYSQIVNDFQKGDIAEGYSVSREKKESFPLTVTSAQKNPTAFYLCASRRWDIIVGYTFGSGTRLTVV.

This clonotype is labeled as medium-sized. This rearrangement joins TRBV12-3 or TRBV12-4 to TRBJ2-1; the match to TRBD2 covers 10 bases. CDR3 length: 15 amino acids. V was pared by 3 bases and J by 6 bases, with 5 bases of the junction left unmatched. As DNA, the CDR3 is TGTGCCAGCAGTTTCCAAGGACTAGCGGTCAATGAGCAGTTCTTC. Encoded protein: CASSFQGLAVNEQFF.

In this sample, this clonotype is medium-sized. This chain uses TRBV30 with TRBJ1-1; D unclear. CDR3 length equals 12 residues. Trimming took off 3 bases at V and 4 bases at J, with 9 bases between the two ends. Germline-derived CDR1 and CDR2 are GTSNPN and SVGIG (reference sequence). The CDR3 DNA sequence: TGTGCCTGGAGGAGAACTGCCACTGAAGCTTTCTTT. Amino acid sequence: CAWRRTATEAFF.

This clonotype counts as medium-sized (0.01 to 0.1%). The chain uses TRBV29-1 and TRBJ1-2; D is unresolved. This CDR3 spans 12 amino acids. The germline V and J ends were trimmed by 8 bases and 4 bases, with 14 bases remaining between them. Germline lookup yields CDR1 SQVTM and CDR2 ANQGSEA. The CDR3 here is CSIRMDRYGYTF. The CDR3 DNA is TGCAGCATTCGGATGGATCGCTATGGCTACACCTTC.

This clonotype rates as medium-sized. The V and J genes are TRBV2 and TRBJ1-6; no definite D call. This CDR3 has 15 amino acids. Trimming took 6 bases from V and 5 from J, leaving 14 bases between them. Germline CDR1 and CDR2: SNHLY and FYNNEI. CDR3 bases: TGTGCCAGCAGGGACGGCCGTCTCAATAATTCACCCCTCCACTTT. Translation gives CASRDGRLNNSPLHF.

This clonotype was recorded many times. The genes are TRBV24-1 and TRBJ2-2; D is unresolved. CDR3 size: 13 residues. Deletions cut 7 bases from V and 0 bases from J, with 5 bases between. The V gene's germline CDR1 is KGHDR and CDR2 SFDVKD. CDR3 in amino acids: CATSSPNTGELFF. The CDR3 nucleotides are TGTGCCACCAGCAGCCCGAACACCGGGGAGCTGTTTTTT.

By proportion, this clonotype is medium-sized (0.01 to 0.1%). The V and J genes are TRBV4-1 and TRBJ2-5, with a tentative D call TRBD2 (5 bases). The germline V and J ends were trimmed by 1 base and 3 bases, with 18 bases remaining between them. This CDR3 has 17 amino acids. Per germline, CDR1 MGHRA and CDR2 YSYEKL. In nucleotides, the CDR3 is TGCGCCAGCAGCCAAGGGGCCGACCTAGCTGGCGAAGAGACCCAGTACTTC. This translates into CASSQGADLAGEETQYF.

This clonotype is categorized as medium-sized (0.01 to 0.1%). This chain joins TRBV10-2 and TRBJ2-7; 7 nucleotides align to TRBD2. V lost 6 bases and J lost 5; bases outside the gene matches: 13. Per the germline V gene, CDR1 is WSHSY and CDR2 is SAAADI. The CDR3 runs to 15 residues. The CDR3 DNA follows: TGCGCCAGCAGATTGTCTAGCGGCCCCTGGGACGAGCAGTACTTC. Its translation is CASRLSSGPWDEQYF.

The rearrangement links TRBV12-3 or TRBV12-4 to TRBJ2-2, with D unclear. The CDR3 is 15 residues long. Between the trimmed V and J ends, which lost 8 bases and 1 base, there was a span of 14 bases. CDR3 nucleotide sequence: TGTGCCAGCGGTACAAGGACGGTGAACACCGGGGAGCTGTTTTTT. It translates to CASGTRTVNTGELFF.

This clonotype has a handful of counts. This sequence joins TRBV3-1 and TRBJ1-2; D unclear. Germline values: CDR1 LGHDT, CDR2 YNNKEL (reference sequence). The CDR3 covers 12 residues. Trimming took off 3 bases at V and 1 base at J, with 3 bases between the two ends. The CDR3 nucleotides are TGTGCCAGCAGCCAGGGTAACTATGGCTACACCTTC. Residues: CASSQGNYGYTF.

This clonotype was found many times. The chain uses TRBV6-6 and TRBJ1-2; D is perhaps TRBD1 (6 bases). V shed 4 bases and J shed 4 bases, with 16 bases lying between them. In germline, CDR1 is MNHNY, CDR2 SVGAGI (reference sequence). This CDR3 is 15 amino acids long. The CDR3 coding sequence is TGTGCCAGCAGTTCCCCAGACAGGATGGGCTATGGCTACACCTTC. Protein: CASSSPDRMGYGYTF.

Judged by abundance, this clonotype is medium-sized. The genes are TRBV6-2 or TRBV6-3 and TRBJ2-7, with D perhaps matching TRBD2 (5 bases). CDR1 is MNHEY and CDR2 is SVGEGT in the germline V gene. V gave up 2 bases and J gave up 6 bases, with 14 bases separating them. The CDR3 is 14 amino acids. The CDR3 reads CASSYTTGRGEQYF. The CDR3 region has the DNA TGTGCCAGCAGTTACACCACGGGGAGAGGCGAGCAGTACTTC.

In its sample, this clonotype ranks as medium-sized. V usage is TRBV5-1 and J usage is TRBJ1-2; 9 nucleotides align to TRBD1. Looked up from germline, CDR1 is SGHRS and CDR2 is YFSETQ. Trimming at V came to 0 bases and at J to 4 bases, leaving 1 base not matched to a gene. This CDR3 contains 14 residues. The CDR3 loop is CASSLGTGAYGYTF. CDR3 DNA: TGCGCCAGCAGCTTGGGGACAGGGGCCTATGGCTACACCTTC.

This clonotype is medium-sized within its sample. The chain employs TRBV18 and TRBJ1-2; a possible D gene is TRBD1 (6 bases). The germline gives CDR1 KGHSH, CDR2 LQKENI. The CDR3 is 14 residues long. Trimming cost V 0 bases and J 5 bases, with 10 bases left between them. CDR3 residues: CASSPPGGQYGYTF. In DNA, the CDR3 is TGTGCCAGCTCACCACCAGGGGGGCAGTATGGCTACACCTTC.

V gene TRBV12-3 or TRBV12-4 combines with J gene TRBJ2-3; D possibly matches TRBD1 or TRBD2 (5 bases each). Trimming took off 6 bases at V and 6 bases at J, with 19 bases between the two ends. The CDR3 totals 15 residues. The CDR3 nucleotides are TGTGCCAGCAGCGCCGAGGGACGGACCTTCGATACGCAGTATTTT. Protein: CASSAEGRTFDTQYF.

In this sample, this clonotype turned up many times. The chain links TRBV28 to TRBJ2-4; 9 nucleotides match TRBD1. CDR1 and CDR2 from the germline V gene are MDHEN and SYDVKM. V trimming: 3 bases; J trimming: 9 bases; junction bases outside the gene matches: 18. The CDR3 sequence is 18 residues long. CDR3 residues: CASSFPPGQGVSSGIQYF. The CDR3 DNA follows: TGTGCCAGCAGTTTTCCCCCGGGACAGGGAGTCTCCAGCGGCATTCAGTACTTC.

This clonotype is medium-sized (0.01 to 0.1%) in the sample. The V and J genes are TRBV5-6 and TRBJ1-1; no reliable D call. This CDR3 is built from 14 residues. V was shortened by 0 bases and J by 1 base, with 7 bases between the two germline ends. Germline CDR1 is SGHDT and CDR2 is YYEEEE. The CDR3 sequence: CASSLGVQNTEAFF. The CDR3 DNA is TGTGCCAGCAGCTTGGGGGTCCAGAACACTGAAGCTTTCTTT.

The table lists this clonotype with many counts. This CDR3 is CASSSYDPNQPQHF. CDR3 in DNA: TGTGCCAGCAGTTCCTACGACCCTAATCAGCCCCAGCATTTT. The V call is TRBV6-6, the J call TRBJ1-5, with D uncertain. V gave up 4 bases and J gave up 4 bases, with 11 bases separating them. The CDR3 sequence is 14 residues long. Germline values: CDR1 MNHNY, CDR2 SVGAGI (reference sequence).